This T cell receptor beta chain was sequenced in a study of blood T cell repertoires in COVID-19. Study summary: COVID-19 samples, acute and convalescent, were from the United States, Italy and Spain. Sample material is recorded as cDNA or gDNA derived from T cells, B-cell-depleted T cells, or PBMCs.

CDR1 is SGDLS and CDR2 is YYNGEE in the germline V gene. The length of the CDR3 is 12 residues. Sequenced by immunoSEQ multiplex PCR; TCRdb stores in-frame clones only, minus some. The table records 86,000 or so clones, 91% of them present only once. What was sequenced was peripheral blood. The chain has TRBV9 and TRBJ2-3, with 7 bases aligning to TRBD1. The receptor's source is a woman in her fifties or sixties in a cohort sampled during active COVID-19. The CDR3 spells CSTGQTTDTQYF. CDR3 bases: TGTTCGACAGGGCAGACCACAGATACGCAGTATTTT.